This TCR beta chain was identified during a study of CD8+ T cells in alopecia areata. The ends were cut back, 0 bases at V and 1 base at J, with 9 bases in the middle. The germline V gene has CDR1 GKSSPN and CDR2 SITVG. The CDR3 is 14 residues long. For this clone: Genes here carry mouse names. The sequence runs out 4 residues before the end of the CDR3; the remainder is reconstructed from the germline J gene. The sample carries other DNA sequences with the same CDR3.

Sequencing used cDNA as its template, made by extracting RNA and reverse transcribing it. Profiled with immunoSEQ multiplex PCR; TCRdb holds only in-frame clones, not every one. Listed for the sample are approximately 280,000 clones, none seen a single time. Pooled cutaneous lymph node cells were sorted using CD4, CD8alpha, NKG2D, NKG2ACE and other markers. The sample comprised CD4+ T cells sorted from a lymph node. The J gene is TRBJ1-2, the V gene TRBV31; D possibly corresponds to TRBD1 (6 bases). This TCR was sampled from a C3H/HeJ mouse with alopecia areata. Strain MHC haplotype: H2-k. The CDR3 sequence is CAWSLEGGNSDYTF. The sequenced CDR3 bases are TGTGCCTGGAGTCTAGAAGGGGGAAACTCC.